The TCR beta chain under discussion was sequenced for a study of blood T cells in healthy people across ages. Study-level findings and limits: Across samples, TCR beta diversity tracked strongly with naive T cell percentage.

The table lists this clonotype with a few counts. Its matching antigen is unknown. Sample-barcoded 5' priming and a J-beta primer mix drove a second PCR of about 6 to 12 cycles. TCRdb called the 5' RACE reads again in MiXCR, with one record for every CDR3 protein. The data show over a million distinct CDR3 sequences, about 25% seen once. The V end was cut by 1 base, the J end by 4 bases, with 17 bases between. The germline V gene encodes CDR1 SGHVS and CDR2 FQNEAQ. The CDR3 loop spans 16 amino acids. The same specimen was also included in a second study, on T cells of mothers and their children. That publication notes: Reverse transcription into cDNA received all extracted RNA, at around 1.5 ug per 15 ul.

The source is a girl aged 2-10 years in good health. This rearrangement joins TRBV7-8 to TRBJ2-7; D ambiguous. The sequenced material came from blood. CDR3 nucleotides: TGTGCCAGCAGCTTAGGGACCCCGCACAACCTTTACGAGCAGTACTTC. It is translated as CASSLGTPHNLYEQYF.